This record concerns one T cell receptor (beta chain) sequence. Germline V CDR1 and CDR2: KGHDR, SFDVKD. The CDR3 is made up of 15 amino acids. V gave up 4 bases and J gave up 6 bases, with 15 bases separating them. This sample is drawn from a study of blood T cell repertoires in COVID-19. Study-level background: Sites across the United States, Italy and Spain contributed samples from acute and convalescent COVID-19. Sample material is recorded as cDNA or gDNA derived from T cells, B-cell-depleted T cells, or PBMCs.

In the authors' methods: It was from reference gene primer amplification that nucleated cell counts were estimated. This table comes from immunoSEQ multiplex PCR, and its TCRdb copy is limited to in-frame clones, with some not included. The DNA gave D and trimming, while V, J and clone size come from that table. This table holds about 120,000 clones, about nine tenths found once. The V gene is TRBV24-1, the J gene TRBJ1-5, with D maybe TRBD1 (5 bases). This receptor was taken from a human donor with active COVID-19. The donor label of this sample is uncertain. Input material: peripheral blood. The CDR3 protein is CATSDPRGGSQPQHF. In nucleotides, the CDR3 is TGTGCCACCAGTGACCCACGGGGGGGGAGTCAGCCCCAGCATTTT.